Listed below are T cell receptor beta chains from one sample, sequenced in a study of CD8 T cells in ankylosing spondylitis. Via MiXCR, TCRdb re-called the 5' RACE reads, giving one row per CDR3 protein. The data show 340,000 or so distinct CDR3 sequences, with approximately 15% seen just once and approximately 1.1% held by the top ten. Sequencing was performed on blood, either unsorted or a sorted T cell fraction (not recorded which). The source is a male donor with ankylosing spondylitis or in good health (not recorded which). Each CDR3 is given with its conserved first and last residue. D genes are given only for firm matches. A row's size may be missing; if present it is once, few, many or a size class.

.	TRBD1	TRBV5-6	TRBJ1-2	CASILRGRDYGYTF	TGTGCCAGCATCCTCAGGGGGAGAGACTATGGCTACACCTTC
.	TRBD2	TRBV4-1	TRBJ2-3	CASSPQTSGTQYF	TGCGCCAGCAGCCCCCAGACTAGCGGTACGCAGTATTTT
.	.	TRBV24-1	TRBJ2-3	CATSGKGITDTQYF	TGTGCCACCAGTGGGAAGGGGATAACAGATACGCAGTATTTT
few	TRBD1	TRBV20-1	TRBJ2-3	CSARDPLRQGDGTDTQYF	TGCAGTGCTAGAGATCCCCTGAGGCAGGGGGATGGCACAGATACGCAGTATTTT
.	.	TRBV7-2	TRBJ1-3	CASIVSPKPGNTIYF	TGTGCCAGCATCGTATCGCCTAAGCCTGGAAACACCATATATTTT
few	.	TRBV12-3/TRBV12-4	TRBJ2-7	CASSVAGGLYEQYF	TGTGCCAGCAGCGTAGCAGGGGGGCTATACGAGCAGTACTTC
few	TRBD2	TRBV20-1	TRBJ2-1	CSARRGLAGGNEQFF	TGCAGTGCTAGACGGGGACTAGCGGGGGGAAATGAGCAGTTCTTC
many	TRBD1	TRBV5-6	TRBJ2-7	CASSRDRTSYEQYF	TGTGCCAGCAGCCGGGACAGGACTTCCTACGAGCAGTACTTC
.	.	TRBV5-6	TRBJ2-3	CASTWGVTDTQYF	TGTGCCAGCACCTGGGGGGTAACAGATACGCAGTATTTT
few	.	TRBV12-3/TRBV12-4	TRBJ2-1	CASSPLQGSYNEQFF	TGTGCCAGCAGTCCCCTACAGGGATCCTACAATGAGCAGTTCTTC
few	TRBD2	TRBV3-1	TRBJ2-7	CASSQEGGGDYEQYF	TGTGCCAGCAGCCAAGAGGGCGGGGGGGATTACGAGCAGTACTTC
few	TRBD1	TRBV2	TRBJ1-1	CASSGQGIAEAFF	TGTGCCAGCAGCGGACAGGGAATCGCTGAAGCTTTCTTT
few	.	TRBV3-1	TRBJ2-7	CASSQVATPYEQYF	TGTGCCAGCAGCCAAGTAGCAACCCCCTACGAGCAGTACTTC
.	.	TRBV2	TRBJ1-2	CASSEKGGYGYTF	TGTGCCAGCAGTGAGAAGGGAGGCTATGGCTACACCTTC
.	.	TRBV20-1	TRBJ2-7	CSASSSPLREQYF	TGCAGTGCTAGTTCTAGCCCCTTACGTGAGCAGTACTTC
many	TRBD2	TRBV3-1	TRBJ2-1	CASSPERDLTYNEQFF	TGTGCCAGCAGCCCGGAGCGGGACCTCACCTACAATGAGCAGTTCTTC
.	.	TRBV5-1	TRBJ1-1	CASKPLERSEAFF	TGCGCCAGCAAGCCCCTGGAGAGGTCTGAAGCTTTCTTT
.	TRBD2	TRBV7-2	TRBJ2-1	CASSLARETATRFF	TGTGCCAGCAGCTTAGCGCGGGAGACAGCAACACGGTTCTTC
.	.	TRBV4-1	TRBJ1-4	CASSQSRFNEKLFF	TGCGCCAGCAGCCAATCTAGGTTTAATGAAAAACTGTTTTTT
many	TRBD1	TRBV5-1	TRBJ2-5	CASSVGQGQETQYF	TGCGCCAGCAGCGTCGGACAGGGTCAAGAGACCCAGTACTTC
many	.	TRBV28	TRBJ1-2	CASSLTYRGQSNYGYTF	TGTGCCAGCAGTCTAACTTACCGCGGACAGTCTAACTATGGCTACACCTTC
many	.	TRBV5-1	TRBJ1-6	CASSLEAGNGNNSPLHF	TGCGCCAGCAGCTTGGAGGCAGGGAACGGCAATAATTCACCCCTCCACTTT
.	TRBD1	TRBV13	TRBJ2-7	CASSLDRGLGYEQYF	TGTGCCAGCAGCTTGGACAGGGGGCTAGGCTACGAGCAGTACTTC
many	.	TRBV6-5	TRBJ2-7	CASRWLGEGYEQYF	TGTGCCAGCCGTTGGTTGGGGGAAGGCTACGAGCAGTACTTC
.	TRBD1	TRBV7-7	TRBJ2-1	CATGTGVGEQFF	TGTGCCACCGGGACAGGGGTAGGCGAGCAGTTCTTC
few	TRBD2	TRBV12-3/TRBV12-4	TRBJ2-1	CASSLGRGGYEQFF	TGTGCCAGCAGTTTAGGTCGGGGGGGCTATGAGCAGTTCTTC
.	.	TRBV24-1	TRBJ2-5	CATSDPLPRTETKETQYF	TGTGCCACCAGTGATCCCTTGCCCCGGACAGAAACTAAAGAGACCCAGTACTTC
few	.	TRBV4-1	TRBJ2-1	CASSQEAPSSYNEQFF	TGCGCCAGCAGCCAAGAAGCGCCGAGCTCCTACAATGAGCAGTTCTTC
.	TRBD1	TRBV12-3/TRBV12-4	TRBJ1-2	CASSEAGQTHGYTF	TGTGCCAGCAGCGAAGCGGGACAGACTCATGGCTACACCTTC
few	TRBD2	TRBV3-1	TRBJ2-3	CASSQDKKALAGVATQYF	TGTGCCAGCAGCCAAGATAAAAAGGCGCTAGCGGGAGTAGCTACGCAGTATTTT
.	.	TRBV29-1	TRBJ2-3	CSAESGWADTQYF	TGCAGCGCCGAAAGCGGGTGGGCAGATACGCAGTATTTT
few	.	TRBV5-1	TRBJ1-2	CASSWRDAEGGYGYTF	TGCGCCAGCAGCTGGAGGGACGCCGAAGGGGGCTATGGCTACACCTTC
few	TRBD2	TRBV12-3/TRBV12-4	TRBJ2-7	CASSLGVAGVSYEQYF	TGTGCCAGCAGTTTAGGTGTAGCGGGAGTTTCCTACGAGCAGTACTTC
few	.	TRBV19	TRBJ2-7	CASRKTDVYSYEQYF	TGTGCCAGTAGGAAGACGGATGTTTACTCCTACGAGCAGTACTTC
few	.	TRBV6-5	TRBJ1-6	CASSYSDSFDSPLHF	TGTGCCAGCAGTTACTCCGACAGTTTCGATTCACCCCTCCACTTT
few	TRBD1	TRBV5-1	TRBJ1-2	CASSRQGQVADGYTF	TGCGCCAGCAGCAGACAGGGACAGGTGGCGGATGGCTACACCTTC
.	.	TRBV20-1	TRBJ2-3	CSAGVENTDTQYF	TGCAGTGCTGGGGTGGAAAACACAGATACGCAGTATTTT
.	.	TRBV2	TRBJ2-1	CASSGGSPEQFF	TGTGCCAGCAGTGGGGGCTCACCTGAGCAGTTCTTC
few	.	TRBV30	TRBJ2-7	CAWSWTTRSYEQYF	TGTGCCTGGAGCTGGACTACTCGTTCCTACGAGCAGTACTTC
.	.	TRBV30	TRBJ2-3	CAWIRSEGAIRTQYF	TGTGCCTGGATTAGAAGCGAGGGTGCTATCAGAACGCAGTATTTT
.	.	TRBV6-1	TRBJ1-6	CASASPLHF	TGTGCCAGCGCATCACCCCTCCACTTT
.	.	TRBV3-1	TRBJ1-2	CASSRGGGHYGYTF	TGTGCCAGCAGCCGAGGAGGGGGTCACTATGGCTACACCTTC
few	.	TRBV20-1	TRBJ1-5	CSARPGGNQPQHF	TGCAGTGCTAGACCAGGGGGCAATCAGCCCCAGCATTTT
few	.	TRBV5-5	TRBJ2-3	CASSLGNSTDTQYF	TGTGCCAGCAGCCTGGGTAATAGCACAGATACGCAGTATTTT
.	.	TRBV15	TRBJ1-1	CATSKPSGSNTEAFF	TGTGCCACCAGCAAACCGTCGGGGAGCAACACTGAAGCTTTCTTT
.	.	TRBV7-2	TRBJ1-2	CASSLAGSDYGYTF	TGTGCCAGCAGCTTAGCTGGGTCGGACTATGGCTACACCTTC
.	.	TRBV11-1	TRBJ2-3	CASSLEGSSADTQYF	TGTGCCAGCAGCTTAGAAGGGTCTAGCGCAGATACGCAGTATTTT
.	.	TRBV2	TRBJ2-5	CASSELIDTETQYF	TGTGCCAGCAGTGAATTAATAGACACTGAGACCCAGTACTTC
.	.	TRBV14	TRBJ2-1	CASSQVRRGSYNEQFF	TGTGCCAGCAGCCAAGTTCGGAGGGGTTCCTACAATGAGCAGTTCTTC
many	.	TRBV5-1	TRBJ2-7	CASSLEGTRDEQYF	TGCGCCAGCAGCTTAGAAGGCACGAGGGACGAGCAGTACTTC
.	.	TRBV7-2	TRBJ2-5	CASSLAALAIETQYF	TGTGCCAGCAGCTTAGCAGCTCTGGCGATAGAGACCCAGTACTTC